The clone carrying this TCR beta chain was seen repeatedly, ten times or more. This specimen comes from a study of CD8 T cells in ankylosing spondylitis. TCRdb passed the 5' RACE reads through MiXCR, listing each CDR3 protein once. The data contain under 150,000 distinct CDR3 sequences, roughly 9% of them seen just once; the ten biggest clones take up 2.5% to 4%. What was sequenced was blood, either unsorted or a sorted T cell fraction (not recorded which). This receptor was taken from a male donor with ankylosing spondylitis or in good health (not recorded which).

The CDR3 DNA is TGCAGTGTCAGCGGGCTCTTCCAAGAGACCCAGTACTTC. The encoded protein is CSVSGLFQETQYF. This rearrangement joins TRBV20-1 to TRBJ2-5; D might be TRBD2 (6 bases). The CDR3 has 13 amino acids. Trimming removed 7 bases at V and 1 base at J, with 13 bases between. Germline V gene data show CDR1 as DFQATT and CDR2 as SNEGSKA (reference sequence).